This entry features one TCR beta chain sequence. As processed by the authors: Reference gene primer amplification yielded estimated nucleated cell counts. Profiled with immunoSEQ multiplex PCR; TCRdb holds only in-frame clones, not every one. D and trimming come from the DNA, and the V and J calls and clone size come from that table. This sample yields 180,000 or so clones, of which more than 85% are seen a single time; 0.99% belongs to the top ten. The data were taken from a study of blood T cell repertoires in COVID-19. Across the whole study: Samples of COVID-19 (acute and convalescent) were obtained from the United States, Italy and Spain. Sources were T cells, B-cell-depleted T cells, or PBMCs; the material itself was cDNA or gDNA.

The CDR3 spans 15 residues. After removal of 4 bases from V and 6 bases from J, the junction contained 8 bases not matched to a gene. Germline V gene sequence: CDR1 SGHNT, CDR2 YYREEE (reference sequence). This TCR derives from a man aged 18 to 35 with acute or convalescent COVID-19. The material sequenced was peripheral blood. This chain uses TRBV5-4 with TRBJ2-2, with 8 bases that match TRBD1. CDR3 amino acids: CASSLRTGRAGELFF. CDR3 bases: TGTGCCAGCAGCCTGCGGACAGGGAGAGCCGGGGAGCTGTTTTTT.